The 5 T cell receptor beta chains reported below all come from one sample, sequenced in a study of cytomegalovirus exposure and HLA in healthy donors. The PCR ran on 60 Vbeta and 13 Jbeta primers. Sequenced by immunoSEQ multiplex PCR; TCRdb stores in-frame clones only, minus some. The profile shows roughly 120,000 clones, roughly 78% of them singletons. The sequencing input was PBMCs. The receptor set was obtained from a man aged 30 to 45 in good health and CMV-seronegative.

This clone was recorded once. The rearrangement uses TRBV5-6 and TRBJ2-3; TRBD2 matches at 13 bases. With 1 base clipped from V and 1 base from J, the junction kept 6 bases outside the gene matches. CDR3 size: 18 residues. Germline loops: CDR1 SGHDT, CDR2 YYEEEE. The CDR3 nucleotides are TGTGCCAGCAGCTTGTTCGGACTAGCGGGAGTTGGCACAGATACGCAGTATTTT. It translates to CASSLFGLAGVGTDTQYF.

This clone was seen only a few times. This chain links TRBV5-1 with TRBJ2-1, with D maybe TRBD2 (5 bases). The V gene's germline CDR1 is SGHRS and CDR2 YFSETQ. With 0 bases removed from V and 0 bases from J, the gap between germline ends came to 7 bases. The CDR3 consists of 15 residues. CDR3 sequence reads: CASSLDGSSYNEQFF. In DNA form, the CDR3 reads TGCGCCAGCAGCTTGGATGGGAGCTCCTACAATGAGCAGTTCTTC.

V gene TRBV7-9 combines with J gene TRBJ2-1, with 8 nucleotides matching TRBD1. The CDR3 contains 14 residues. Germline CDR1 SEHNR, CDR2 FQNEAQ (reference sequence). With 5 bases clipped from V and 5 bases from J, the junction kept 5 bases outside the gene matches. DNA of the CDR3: TGTGCCAGCAGCGGAGGGACAGGAAACAATGAGCAGTTCTTC. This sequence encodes CASSGGTGNNEQFF.

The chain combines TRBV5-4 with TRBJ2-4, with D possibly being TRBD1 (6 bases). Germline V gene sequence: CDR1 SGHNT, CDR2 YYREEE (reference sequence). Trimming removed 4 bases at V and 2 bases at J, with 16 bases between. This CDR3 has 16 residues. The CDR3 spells CASSVKYRDTKNIQYF. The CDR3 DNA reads TGTGCCAGCAGCGTTAAATACAGGGATACCAAAAACATTCAGTACTTC.

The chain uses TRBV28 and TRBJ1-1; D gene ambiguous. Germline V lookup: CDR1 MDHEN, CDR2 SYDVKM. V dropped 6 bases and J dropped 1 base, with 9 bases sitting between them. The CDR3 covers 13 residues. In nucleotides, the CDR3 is TGTGCCAGCAGACCGACGGGGAACACTGAAGCTTTCTTT. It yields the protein CASRPTGNTEAFF.